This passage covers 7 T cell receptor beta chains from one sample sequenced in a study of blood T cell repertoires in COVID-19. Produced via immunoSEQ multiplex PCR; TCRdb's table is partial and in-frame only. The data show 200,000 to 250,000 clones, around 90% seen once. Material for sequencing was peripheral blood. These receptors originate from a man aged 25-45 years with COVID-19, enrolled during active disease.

The CDR3 region has the DNA TGTGCCAGCAGCATAACTTACGAGCAGTACTTC. Its translation is CASSITYEQYF. V usage is TRBV12-3 or TRBV12-4 and J usage is TRBJ2-7; the D is unclear. The V end was cut by 6 bases, the J end by 4 bases, with 7 bases between. The CDR3 covers 11 residues.

The CDR3 nucleotides are TGTGCCTGGGGGGGACTAGCGGGAGTGGCCCGGTACATTCAGTACTTC. Amino acids: CAWGGLAGVARYIQYF. The V and J genes are TRBV30 and TRBJ2-4, with 14 bases identical to TRBD2. V was clipped by 5 bases and J by 8 bases; unmatched bases: 11. Germline CDR1 is GTSNPN and CDR2 is SVGIG (reference sequence). There are 16 residues in the CDR3. Based on the CDR3 plus reference TRBV30 and TRBJ2-4, the full variable domain is SQTIHQWPATLVQPVGSPLSLECTVEGTSNPNLYWYRQAAGRGLQLLFYSVGIGQISSEVPQNLSASRPQDRQFILSSKKLLLSDSGFYLCAWGGLAGVARYIQYFGAGTRLSVL.

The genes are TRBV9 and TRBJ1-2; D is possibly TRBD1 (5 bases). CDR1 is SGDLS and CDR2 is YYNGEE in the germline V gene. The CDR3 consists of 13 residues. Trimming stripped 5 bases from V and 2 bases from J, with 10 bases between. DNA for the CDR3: TGTGCCAGCAGTGGGGCTAAAAACTATGGCTACACCTTC. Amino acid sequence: CASSGAKNYGYTF.

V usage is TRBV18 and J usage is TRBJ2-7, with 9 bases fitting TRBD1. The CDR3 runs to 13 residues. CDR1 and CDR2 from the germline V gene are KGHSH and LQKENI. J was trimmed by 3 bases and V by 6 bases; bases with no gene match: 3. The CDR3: CASSRTGDYEQYF. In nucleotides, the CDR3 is TGTGCCAGCTCGCGGACAGGGGACTACGAGCAGTACTTC.

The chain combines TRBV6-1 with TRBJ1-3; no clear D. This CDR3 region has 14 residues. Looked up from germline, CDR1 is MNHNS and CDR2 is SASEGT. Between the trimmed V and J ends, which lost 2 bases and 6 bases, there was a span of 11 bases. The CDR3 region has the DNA TGTGCCAGCAGTGAAAATTGGCATATAAACACCATATATTTT. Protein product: CASSENWHINTIYF.

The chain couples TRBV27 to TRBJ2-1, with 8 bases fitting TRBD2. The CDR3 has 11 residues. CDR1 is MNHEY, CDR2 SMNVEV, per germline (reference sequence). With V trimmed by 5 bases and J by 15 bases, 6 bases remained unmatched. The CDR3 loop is CASSAGGVGFF. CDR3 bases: TGTGCCAGCAGTGCGGGGGGCGTGGGGTTCTTC.

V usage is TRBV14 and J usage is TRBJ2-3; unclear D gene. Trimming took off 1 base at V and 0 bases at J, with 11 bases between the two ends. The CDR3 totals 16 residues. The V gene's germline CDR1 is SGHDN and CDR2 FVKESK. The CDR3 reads CASSQGGGYSTDTQYF. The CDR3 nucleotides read TGTGCCAGCAGCCAAGGAGGCGGTTATAGCACAGATACGCAGTATTTT. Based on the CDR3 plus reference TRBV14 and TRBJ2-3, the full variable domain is EAGVTQFPSHSVIEKGQTVTLRCDPISGHDNLYWYRRVMGKEIKFLLHFVKESKQDESGMPNNRFLAERTGGTYSTLKVQPAELEDSGVYFCASSQGGGYSTDTQYFGPGTRLTVL.